This is a list of T cell receptor beta chains from one sample in a study of blood T cell repertoires in COVID-19. The method was immunoSEQ multiplex PCR; TCRdb's version includes in-frame clones alone and lacks a portion of them. The table has about 200,000 clones, about nine tenths seen once. The source material was peripheral blood. All receptors derive from a man aged 50-59 years with acute or convalescent COVID-19. The CDR3 runs from the conserved cysteine through the conserved F or W. The D gene is left open where the match is weak. Only part of the rows carry a size: once, few, many, or a class if the clone is expanded.

clone_size,v_call,j_call,d_call,cdr3_aa,cdr3_nt
-,TRBV5-1,TRBJ1-5,TRBD1,CASSRDRGENQPQHF,TGCGCCAGCAGCCGGGACAGGGGGGAAAATCAGCCCCAGCATTTT
few,TRBV11-2,TRBJ2-3,TRBD1,CASSRDRGTDTQYF,TGTGCCAGCAGCAGAGACAGGGGCACAGATACGCAGTATTTT
-,TRBV28,TRBJ1-2,TRBD1,CASSFLGQGVTF,TGTGCCAGCAGTTTTCTGGGACAGGGGGTCACCTTC
-,TRBV7-8,TRBJ1-1,-,CASSPRGDTEAFF,TGTGCCAGCAGCCCTCGCGGGGACACTGAAGCTTTCTTT
-,TRBV3-1/TRBV3-2,TRBJ2-2,-,CASSPGRPNTGELFF,TGTGCCAGCAGCCCTGGGAGGCCTAACACCGGGGAGCTGTTTTTT
-,TRBV7-9,TRBJ2-1,TRBD2,CASSPGLAGYNEQFF,TGTGCCAGCAGCCCCGGGTTAGCGGGGTACAATGAGCAGTTCTTC
-,TRBV19,TRBJ2-7,-,CASSIDGRDYEQYF,TGTGCCAGTAGTATAGATGGCAGGGACTACGAGCAGTACTTC
-,TRBV9,TRBJ2-3,TRBD1,CASSLWTGPDTQYF,TGTGCCAGCAGCCTTTGGACAGGACCAGATACGCAGTATTTT
-,TRBV2,TRBJ2-7,-,CASGGSAYEQYF,TGTGCCAGTGGTGGGAGCGCATACGAGCAGTACTTC
-,TRBV30,TRBJ1-2,-,CAWSRQEGGGYTF,TGTGCCTGGAGCAGGCAAGAAGGTGGAGGCTACACCTTC
-,TRBV3-1/TRBV3-2,TRBJ1-1,-,CASSQDQGKAFF,TGTGCCAGCAGCCAAGATCAGGGGAAGGCTTTCTTT
-,TRBV11-2,TRBJ1-6,-,CASSSLGDNSPLHF,TGTGCCAGCAGCTCCCTAGGGGATAATTCACCCCTCCACTTT
-,TRBV7-3,TRBJ2-2,-,CASSATGNTGELFF,TGTGCCAGCAGCGCAACTGGGAACACCGGGGAGCTGTTTTTT
-,TRBV27,TRBJ1-5,-,CASSLGGNYQPQHF,TGTGCCAGCAGTTTAGGGGGGAACTATCAGCCCCAGCATTTT
-,TRBV7-6,TRBJ2-2,TRBD1,CASSRTGLNTGELFF,TGTGCCAGCAGCCGGACAGGGCTGAACACCGGGGAGCTGTTTTTT
-,TRBV5-5,TRBJ1-1,-,CASSGGDASEAFF,TGTGCCAGCAGTGGAGGGGACGCCTCTGAAGCTTTCTTT
-,TRBV5-1,TRBJ1-5,-,CASSLRGNQPQHF,TGCGCCAGTTCCCTACGGGGGAATCAGCCCCAGCATTTT